Shown below are 32 T cell receptor beta chains from a single sample sequenced in a study. A single record per CDR3 protein comes from TCRdb applying MiXCR to the RT-PCR reads. The profile shows about 680,000 distinct CDR3 sequences, approximately 15% of them singletons. Sequencing was carried out using memory CD4+ T cells from blood. These receptors were obtained from a female donor in good health, serving as a healthy control.

With regard to this clonotype: At one end the junction does not follow the germline gene, possibly because of a read error. The chain carries TRBV12-3 or TRBV12-4 and TRBJ1-5; D uncertain. The CDR3 sequence is 13 residues long. The CDR3 DNA sequence: TGTGCCAGCAGATTAGGGAGTAATCAGCCCCAGCATTTT. Its protein product is CASRLGSNQPQHF.

The sample holds a few counts of this clonotype. This chain uses TRBV20-1 with TRBJ2-7; no firm D call. The V gene lost 2 bases and the J gene lost 6 bases, with 8 bases spanning the gap. The germline V gene has CDR1 DFQATT and CDR2 SNEGSKA (reference sequence). The CDR3 consists of 11 residues. Written as DNA, the CDR3 is TGCAGTGCTAGACTAGGACCCGAGCAGTACTTC. Residues: CSARLGPEQYF.

The chain links TRBV7-6 to TRBJ2-7; TRBD2 aligns across 9 bases. The germline V gene has CDR1 SGHVS and CDR2 FNYEAQ. V was pared by 1 base and J by 7 bases, with 11 bases of the junction left unmatched. CDR3 length equals 16 residues. CDR3 protein: CASSLEGGGAESEQYF. CDR3 in DNA: TGTGCCAGCAGCTTAGAAGGCGGGGGGGCAGAAAGTGAGCAGTACTTC.

This clonotype was counted many times. J is TRBJ2-7 and V is TRBV4-2, with 8 bases fitting TRBD1. The CDR3 has 15 residues. Germline V lookup: CDR1 LGHNA, CDR2 YNFKEQ. After removal of 1 base from V and 2 bases from J, the junction contained 4 bases not matched to a gene. The CDR3 reads CASSQGRTGPYEQYF. The CDR3 DNA reads as TGTGCCAGCAGCCAAGGGAGGACAGGGCCCTACGAGCAGTACTTC.

This clonotype came up a few times. The chain couples TRBV20-1 to TRBJ1-1, with D possibly TRBD1 on 5 matching bases. CDR1 DFQATT and CDR2 SNEGSKA come from the germline V gene (reference sequence). V was cut by 0 bases and J by 5 bases, with 7 bases left in between. The CDR3 has 12 amino acids. The CDR3 loop is CSARDEGTEAFF. The CDR3 coding sequence is TGCAGTGCTAGAGATGAGGGGACTGAAGCTTTCTTT.

The chain links TRBV12-3 or TRBV12-4 to TRBJ1-6; 7 bases line up with TRBD1. After removal of 7 bases from V and 8 bases from J, the junction contained 8 bases not matched to a gene. The CDR3 length is 14 residues. CDR3 DNA: TGTGCCAGCAAACGGGGACAGATACATTCACCCCTCCACTTT. Translation gives CASKRGQIHSPLHF.

This clonotype was detected a few times. J is TRBJ2-3 and V is TRBV6-5, with 9 positions matching TRBD2. The CDR3 sequence is 16 residues long. CDR1 MNHEY and CDR2 SVGAGI come from the germline V gene. V dropped 2 bases and J dropped 5; count of bases not matched to a gene: 8. Here the CDR3 DNA reads TGTGCCAGCAGTTACATAGCGGGGGCCGGAGGAGATACGCAGTATTTT. This gives the protein CASSYIAGAGGDTQYF.

In its sample, this clonotype was seen once. The chain joins TRBV7-9 to TRBJ1-4; TRBD1 matches at 7 bases. Unmatched junction bases numbered 5, after V lost 3 bases and J lost 7 bases. Germline V lookup: CDR1 SEHNR, CDR2 FQNEAQ (reference sequence). This CDR3 is 14 amino acids long. The CDR3 spells CASSFDRVTEKLFF. The CDR3 DNA follows: TGTGCCAGCAGCTTTGACAGGGTGACTGAAAAACTGTTTTTT.

This clonotype occurred many times. The rearrangement links TRBV29-1 to TRBJ1-5; D possibly corresponds to TRBD1 (5 bases). Trimming removed 4 bases at V and 2 bases at J, with 9 bases between. This CDR3 is 13 amino acids long. CDR1 and CDR2 (germline): SQVTM, ANQGSEA. In DNA, the CDR3 is TGCAGCGTTGGGGGCCTCGGCAATCAGCCCCAGCATTTT. Amino acids: CSVGGLGNQPQHF.

This clonotype was found a few times. The J gene is TRBJ2-5, the V gene TRBV29-1; 7 nucleotides agree with TRBD2. The germline V gene encodes CDR1 SQVTM and CDR2 ANQGSEA. With 5 bases clipped from V and 5 bases from J, the junction kept 5 bases outside the gene matches. This CDR3 is built from 12 residues. CDR3 sequence (DNA): TGCAGCGTTAGCGGGATAGGGGAGACCCAGTACTTC. It translates to CSVSGIGETQYF.

As for this clonotype: One end of the junction fails to match germline, which may point to a read error. The chain links TRBV7-7 to TRBJ2-1; 8 nucleotides match TRBD1. The V gene's germline CDR1 is SSHAT and CDR2 FNYEAQ (reference sequence). This CDR3 is built from 14 residues. CDR3 in amino acids: CASSSEGQDNEQFF. The CDR3 nucleotides read TGTGCTAGCAGCTCAGAGGGACAGGACAATGAGCAGTTCTTC.

This chain uses TRBV14 with TRBJ2-1, with 8 positions matching TRBD1. CDR1 and CDR2 (germline): SGHDN, FVKESK. Unmatched junction bases numbered 21, after V lost 0 bases and J lost 5 bases. There are 21 residues in the CDR3. CDR3 nucleotide sequence: TGTGCCAGCAGCCAAGACTCTCCTTCTACTATCGGCAGGGGGCACAACAATGAGCAGTTCTTC. It translates to CASSQDSPSTIGRGHNNEQFF.

The rearrangement links TRBV2 to TRBJ2-1, with D tentatively TRBD1 (5 bases). The ends were cut back, 2 bases at V and 7 bases at J, with 21 bases in the middle. Germline V CDR1 and CDR2: SNHLY, FYNNEI. CDR3 size: 17 residues. CDR3 protein: CASSEIPGSVRGNEQFF. In DNA, the CDR3 is TGTGCCAGCAGTGAAATTCCGGGCAGCGTTAGGGGTAATGAGCAGTTCTTC.

V and J are TRBV12-3 or TRBV12-4 and TRBJ1-1; 8 nucleotides line up with TRBD1. The CDR3 is 10 amino acids. Unmatched junction bases numbered 3, after V lost 8 bases and J lost 10 bases. The CDR3 bases are TGTGCCAGCCAAGGACAGGGAGCTTTCTTT. Translation: CASQGQGAFF.

This clonotype was observed a few times. The chain employs TRBV12-3 or TRBV12-4 and TRBJ2-3; TRBD2 aligns across 10 bases. V lost 4 bases, J lost 6 bases, and 10 bases stayed unmatched. The CDR3 runs to 16 residues. In nucleotides, the CDR3 is TGTGCCAGCAGTTGGGCTAGCGGGAGTCCTATCGATACGCAGTATTTT. Translation gives CASSWASGSPIDTQYF.

The table lists this clonotype with a few counts. The chain links TRBV12-3 or TRBV12-4 to TRBJ1-2, with 8 bases matching TRBD1. V was clipped by 5 bases and J by 6 bases; unmatched bases: 11. The CDR3 is 15 residues long. The CDR3 DNA is TGTGCCAGCAGTCGCCTAGTGGGACAGGCCAATGGCTACACCTTC. This encodes CASSRLVGQANGYTF.

This clonotype was counted at least ten times. The CDR3 here is CASSQDRATGLATYEQYF. The CDR3 DNA follows: TGCGCCAGCAGCCAAGATCGTGCTACGGGACTAGCAACCTACGAGCAGTACTTC. This chain joins TRBV4-3 and TRBJ2-7; TRBD2 matches 9 bases. Losses at the gene ends were 0 bases for V and 2 bases for J; bases not matched to a gene: 11. Looked up from germline, CDR1 is LGHNA and CDR2 is YSLEER. This CDR3 contains 18 residues.

The genes are TRBV27 and TRBJ1-4, with 8 bases identical to TRBD1. This CDR3 has 15 residues. V lost 5 bases, J lost 5 bases, and 7 bases stayed unmatched. CDR1 and CDR2 (germline): MNHEY, SMNVEV (reference sequence). CDR3 nucleotide sequence: TGTGCCAGCAGTCCGGGGGACAGGACAAATGAAAAACTGTTTTTT. Amino acid sequence: CASSPGDRTNEKLFF.

This clonotype was picked up many times. V is TRBV24-1 and J is TRBJ1-1; D call uncertain. CDR1 is KGHDR, CDR2 SFDVKD, per germline. The CDR3 has 14 amino acids. V was pared by 3 bases and J by 11 bases, with 18 bases between. CDR3 amino acids: CATSDPRRGSVAFF. CDR3 DNA: TGTGCCACCAGTGATCCGCGACGAGGGAGTGTGGCTTTCTTT.

In its sample, this clonotype was seen many times. This chain connects TRBV5-1 to TRBJ2-1, with D perhaps given as TRBD1 or TRBD2 (6 bases each). CDR1 is SGHRS and CDR2 is YFSETQ in the germline V gene. This CDR3 comprises 16 residues. The V and J ends lost 1 base and 9 bases respectively, with 20 bases between them. CDR3 region: CASSLTGTRLSVEQFF. The DNA for the CDR3 is TGCGCCAGCAGCTTGACAGGGACTCGCCTCTCTGTTGAGCAGTTCTTC.

The rearrangement uses TRBV9 and TRBJ2-1, with TRBD1 identical over 10 bases. Germline-derived CDR1 and CDR2 are SGDLS and YYNGEE. Unmatched junction bases numbered 2, after V lost 0 bases and J lost 2 bases. The CDR3 is made up of 16 amino acids. The chain's CDR3 is CASSVVGTGAYNEQFF. For the CDR3, the DNA is TGTGCCAGCAGCGTAGTCGGGACAGGGGCCTACAATGAGCAGTTCTTC.

For this clonotype: A much larger clone differs by one base, so this may be a read error. The chain combines TRBV20-1 with TRBJ2-5, with D perhaps given as TRBD1 or TRBD2 (6 bases each). The CDR3 has 14 residues. Germline V CDR1 and CDR2: DFQATT, SNEGSKA (reference sequence). V lost 0 bases and J lost 4, with 12 bases in between. CDR3 nucleotide sequence: TGCAGTGCTAGAGATCGAGGGGGAGGAGAGACCCAGTACTTC. This gives the protein CSARDRGGGETQYF.

In this sample, this clonotype turned up a few times. CDR3 DNA sequence: TGCGCCAGCAGCTTGGGGACAGGGGCCGGAGGAAAACTGTTTTTT. Translation gives CASSLGTGAGGKLFF. The chain recombines TRBV5-1 with TRBJ1-4; 9 bases map to TRBD1. The CDR3 runs to 15 residues. The germline V gene encodes CDR1 SGHRS and CDR2 YFSETQ. Losses at the gene ends were 0 bases for V and 10 bases for J; bases not matched to a gene: 7.

This chain connects TRBV20-1 to TRBJ2-5; D not resolved. This CDR3 comprises 15 residues. Germline V gives CDR1 DFQATT, CDR2 SNEGSKA (reference sequence). Trimming pared 3 bases from V and 0 bases from J, leaving 14 bases between. CDR3 amino acids: CSASTEERYQETQYF. The CDR3 bases are TGCAGTGCTAGCACCGAAGAACGATACCAAGAGACCCAGTACTTC.

This clonotype came up many times. In nucleotides, the CDR3 is TGTGCCAGCAGCCGACACCCCCAAGAGACCCAGTACTTC. This translates into CASSRHPQETQYF. The chain has TRBV6-2 or TRBV6-3 and TRBJ2-5; D call uncertain. The CDR3 contains 13 residues. Between the trimmed V and J ends, which lost 6 bases and 1 base, there was a span of 9 bases. Germline lookup yields CDR1 MNHEY and CDR2 SVGEGT.

This clonotype was counted ten times or more. The chain employs TRBV7-2 and TRBJ2-3; D gene ambiguous. Deletions cut 5 bases from V and 8 bases from J, with 11 bases between. The CDR3 is 12 amino acids. Looked up from germline, CDR1 is SGHTA and CDR2 is FQGNSA. This chain's CDR3 is CASSQGSATQYF. DNA of the CDR3: TGTGCCAGCAGCCAAGGGTCTGCTACGCAGTATTTT.

CDR3 region: CASRATDRAGNGYTF. DNA for the CDR3: TGTGCCAGCAGGGCGACGGACAGGGCGGGAAATGGCTACACCTTC. The chain links TRBV5-6 to TRBJ1-2; 8 bases are shared with TRBD1. Germline assignment: CDR1 SGHDT and CDR2 YYEEEE. Trimming took 5 bases from V and 6 from J; bases not matched to a gene: 12. There are 15 residues in the CDR3.

The chain links TRBV7-2 to TRBJ1-2; no clear D gene. Germline lookup yields CDR1 SGHTA and CDR2 FQGNSA. V was trimmed by 6 bases and J by 0 bases, leaving 14 bases between them. The CDR3 totals 15 residues. The chain's CDR3 is CASRQTFVANYGYTF. The CDR3 region has the DNA TGTGCCAGCAGACAGACGTTCGTGGCTAACTATGGCTACACCTTC.

This clonotype appeared a few times. The rearrangement joins TRBV12-3 or TRBV12-4 to TRBJ2-7; 11 bases are a match to TRBD2. The ends lost 6 bases at V and 0 bases at J; junction bases unmatched: 10. CDR3 length equals 17 residues. CDR3 sequence: CASSLTSGRYFSYEQYF. The CDR3 nucleotides read TGTGCCAGCAGCCTTACTAGCGGGAGATACTTCTCCTACGAGCAGTACTTC.

This clonotype was seen once. The chain has TRBV11-1 and TRBJ2-3, with D unresolved. The CDR3 consists of 16 residues. Germline assignment: CDR1 SGHAT and CDR2 FQDESV (reference sequence). V was trimmed by 3 bases and J by 0 bases, leaving 13 bases between them. CDR3 nucleotide sequence: TGTGCCAGCAGCTTGGCGATAGGGTTCAGCACAGATACGCAGTATTTT. Translating it yields CASSLAIGFSTDTQYF.

This clonotype has more than one count but fewer than ten. The gene calls are TRBV5-1 and TRBJ2-1; D gene unclear. Trimming took 2 bases from V and 5 from J, leaving 5 bases between them. The CDR3 has 12 residues. Germline V gene lookup returns CDR1 SGHRS and CDR2 YFSETQ. For the CDR3, the DNA is TGCGCCAGCAGCTTCCAAGACAATGAGCAGTTCTTC. This gives the protein CASSFQDNEQFF.

This clonotype was seen repeatedly, ten times or more. This rearrangement joins TRBV6-2 or TRBV6-3 to TRBJ2-5; the match to TRBD1 covers 7 bases. V lost 7 bases, J lost 0 bases, and 5 bases stayed unmatched. The CDR3 spans 14 residues. Germline V CDR1 and CDR2: MNHEY, SVGEGT. The CDR3 DNA is TGTGCCAGCAAAAAGGGACAGAACCAAGAGACCCAGTACTTC. It is translated as CASKKGQNQETQYF.